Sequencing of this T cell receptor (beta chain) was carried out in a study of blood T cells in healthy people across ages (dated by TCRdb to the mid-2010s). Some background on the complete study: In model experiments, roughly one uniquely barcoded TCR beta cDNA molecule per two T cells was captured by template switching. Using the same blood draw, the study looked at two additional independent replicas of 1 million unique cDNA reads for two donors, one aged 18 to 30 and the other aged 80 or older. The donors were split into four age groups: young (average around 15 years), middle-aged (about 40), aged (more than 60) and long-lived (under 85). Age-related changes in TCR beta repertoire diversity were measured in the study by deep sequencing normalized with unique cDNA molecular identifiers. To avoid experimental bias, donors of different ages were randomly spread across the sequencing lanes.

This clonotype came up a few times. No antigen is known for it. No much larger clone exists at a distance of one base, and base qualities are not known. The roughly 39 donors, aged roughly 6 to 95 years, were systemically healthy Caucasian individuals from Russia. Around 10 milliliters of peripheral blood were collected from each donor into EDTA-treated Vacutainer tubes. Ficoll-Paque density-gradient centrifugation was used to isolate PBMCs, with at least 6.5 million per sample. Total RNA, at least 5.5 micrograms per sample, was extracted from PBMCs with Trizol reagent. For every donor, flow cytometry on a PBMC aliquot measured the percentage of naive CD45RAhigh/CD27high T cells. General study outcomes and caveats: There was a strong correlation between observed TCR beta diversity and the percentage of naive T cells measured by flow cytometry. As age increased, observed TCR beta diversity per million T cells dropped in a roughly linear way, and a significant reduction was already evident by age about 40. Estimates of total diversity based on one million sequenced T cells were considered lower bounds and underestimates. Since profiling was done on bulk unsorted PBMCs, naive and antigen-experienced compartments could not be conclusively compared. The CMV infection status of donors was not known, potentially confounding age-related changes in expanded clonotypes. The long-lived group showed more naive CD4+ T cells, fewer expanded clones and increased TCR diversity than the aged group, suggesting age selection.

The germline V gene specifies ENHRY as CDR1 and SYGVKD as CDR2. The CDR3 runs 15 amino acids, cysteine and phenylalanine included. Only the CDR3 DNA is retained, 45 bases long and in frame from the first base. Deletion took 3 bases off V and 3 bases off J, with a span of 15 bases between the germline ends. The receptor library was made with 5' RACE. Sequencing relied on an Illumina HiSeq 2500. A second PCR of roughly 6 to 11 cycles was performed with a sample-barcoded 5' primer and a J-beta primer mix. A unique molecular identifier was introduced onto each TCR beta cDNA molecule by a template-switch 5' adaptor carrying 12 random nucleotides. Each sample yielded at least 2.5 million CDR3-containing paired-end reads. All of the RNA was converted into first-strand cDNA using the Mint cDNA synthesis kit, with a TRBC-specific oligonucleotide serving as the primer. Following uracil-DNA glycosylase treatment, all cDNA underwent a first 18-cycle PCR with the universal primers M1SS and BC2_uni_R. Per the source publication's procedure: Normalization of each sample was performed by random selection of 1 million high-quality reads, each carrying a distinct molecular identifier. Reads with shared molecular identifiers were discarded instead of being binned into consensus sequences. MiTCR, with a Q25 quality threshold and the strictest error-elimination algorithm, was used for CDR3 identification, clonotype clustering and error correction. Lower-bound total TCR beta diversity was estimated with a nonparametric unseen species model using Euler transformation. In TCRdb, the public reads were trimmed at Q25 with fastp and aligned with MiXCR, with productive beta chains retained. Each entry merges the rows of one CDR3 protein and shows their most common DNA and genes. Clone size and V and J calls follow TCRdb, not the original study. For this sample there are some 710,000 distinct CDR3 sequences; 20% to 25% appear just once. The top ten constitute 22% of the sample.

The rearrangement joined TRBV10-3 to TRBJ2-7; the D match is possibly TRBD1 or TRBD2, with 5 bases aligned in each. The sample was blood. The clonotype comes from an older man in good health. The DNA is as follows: TGTGCCATCAGTGACGGTGGGGACCCAGGCTACGAGCAGTACTTC. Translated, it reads CAISDGGDPGYEQYF.